A single sample gave rise to the 26 T cell receptor beta chains below, sequenced in a study of CD8 T cells in ankylosing spondylitis. MiXCR was run by TCRdb on the 5' RACE reads, yielding one entry per CDR3 protein. The sample has roughly 150,000 distinct CDR3 sequences, about 32% seen once. The specimen sequenced was synovial fluid, either unsorted or a sorted T cell fraction (not recorded which). The receptor set was obtained from a male donor with ankylosing spondylitis.

This clonotype showed up just a few times. This chain joins TRBV30 and TRBJ2-6; no clear D. Germline CDR1 is GTSNPN and CDR2 is SVGIG (reference sequence). This CDR3 is built from 13 residues. With 3 bases removed from V and 4 bases from J, the gap between germline ends came to 7 bases. This CDR3 reads CAWSTDGANVLTF. The CDR3 bases are TGTGCCTGGAGCACGGACGGGGCCAACGTCCTGACTTTC.

The genes are TRBV11-2 and TRBJ2-3; 7 bases agree with TRBD2. Trimming at V came to 5 bases and at J to 3 bases, leaving 5 bases not matched to a gene. This CDR3 region has 14 residues. Germline CDR1 SGHAT, CDR2 FQNNGV. The CDR3 DNA follows: TGTGCCAGCAGCACGCGGGGGAAGACAGATACGCAGTATTTT. Amino acid sequence: CASSTRGKTDTQYF.

In its sample, this clonotype was seen many times. The gene calls are TRBV29-1 and TRBJ2-7; 9 bases are a match to TRBD2. V lost 0 bases to trimming and J lost 2 bases; unmatched junction nucleotides: 8. From germline, CDR1 is SQVTM and CDR2 ANQGSEA. The CDR3 is made up of 16 amino acids. The CDR3 spells CSVEDRTGLATYEQYF. The CDR3 bases are TGCAGCGTTGAAGATCGAACGGGACTAGCAACCTACGAGCAGTACTTC.

Only a few counts were recorded for this clonotype. The gene calls are TRBV3-1 and TRBJ1-5, with 10 bases identical to TRBD1. Germline V gene data show CDR1 as LGHDT and CDR2 as YNNKEL (reference sequence). The CDR3 extends over 17 amino acids. The V gene end was trimmed by 2 bases and the J gene end by 6 bases; junction bases not matched to a gene: 10. CDR3 residues: CASSQFRQGARGQPQHF. The CDR3 bases are TGTGCCAGCAGCCAATTCAGACAGGGGGCGCGAGGTCAGCCCCAGCATTTT.

Only a few counts were recorded for this clonotype. V and J are TRBV7-6 and TRBJ2-5, with D perhaps TRBD1 or TRBD2 (6 bases each). V lost 1 base to trimming and J lost 2 bases, with 11 bases between them. This CDR3 spans 15 amino acids. The germline CDR1 and CDR2 sequences are SGHVS and FNYEAQ. The CDR3 DNA follows: TGTGCCAGCAGCTTAGGGGGGGCTTCTCAAGAGACCCAGTACTTC. Amino acids: CASSLGGASQETQYF.

This clonotype was detected many times. The rearrangement links TRBV21-1 to TRBJ2-1; the tabulated D call, TRBD2, remains unverified against the DNA. TRBV21-1 corresponds to a pseudogene. The CDR3 loop spans 20 amino acids. The CDR3 DNA is TGTGCCAGCAGCAAAAGGGGCCCTAGTTTTCGGCGGGGGGATAACAATGAGCAGTTCTTC. Amino acids: CASSKRGPSFRRGDNNEQFF.

This clonotype was counted a single time. The chain joins TRBV2 to TRBJ2-7; D is perhaps TRBD2 (5 bases). Germline V gives CDR1 SNHLY, CDR2 FYNNEI. The V and J ends lost 8 bases and 2 bases respectively, with 16 bases between them. This CDR3 spans 14 amino acids. CDR3 DNA: TGTGCCAGCGAAATGCGGGTTCGGGCCTACGAGCAGTACTTC. Translating it yields CASEMRVRAYEQYF.

This clonotype was observed a handful of times. Here the CDR3 DNA reads TGTGCCAGCAGTTTAGCAGGGTTTGGGCAGCCCCAGCATTTT. Its protein product is CASSLAGFGQPQHF. The genes are TRBV12-3 or TRBV12-4 and TRBJ1-5; no firm D call. The V and J ends lost 0 bases and 7 bases respectively, with 10 bases between them. CDR3 length: 14 residues.

This clonotype has just a few counts. This chain uses TRBV5-1 with TRBJ2-7; D is possibly TRBD1 (6 bases). The CDR3 spans 14 residues. Between the trimmed V and J ends, which lost 1 base and 2 bases, there was a span of 10 bases. Looked up from germline, CDR1 is SGHRS and CDR2 is YFSETQ. The DNA of the CDR3 is TGCGCCAGCAGCTTGCAGACAGGTACCTACGAGCAGTACTTC. This translates into CASSLQTGTYEQYF.

The CDR3 DNA reads as TGCAGTGCAGCAGGGGACTACGAGCAGTACTTC. Its protein product is CSAAGDYEQYF. This chain links TRBV20-1 with TRBJ2-7; perhaps TRBD1 as D (6 bases). Trimming left V 6 bases short and J 3 bases short, with 9 bases between. This CDR3 has 11 residues. From germline, CDR1 is DFQATT and CDR2 SNEGSKA (reference sequence).

The chain carries TRBV29-1 and TRBJ2-7; possibly TRBD2 for D (7 bases). Germline-derived CDR1 and CDR2 are SQVTM and ANQGSEA. CDR3 size: 15 residues. With 4 bases removed from V and 9 bases from J, the gap between germline ends came to 25 bases. CDR3 sequence: CSVGGRGRAGRGQYF. CDR3 DNA sequence: TGCAGCGTTGGAGGGAGGGGGAGGGCCGGTCGCGGGCAGTACTTC.

This chain connects TRBV15 to TRBJ2-1; D unclear. V lost 4 bases and J 6 bases, leaving 10 bases between the germline ends. Germline V gene sequence: CDR1 LNHNV, CDR2 YYDKDF (reference sequence). The CDR3 runs to 13 residues. The chain's CDR3 is CATSIFGVNEQFF. CDR3 sequence (DNA): TGTGCCACCAGCATTTTTGGGGTCAATGAGCAGTTCTTC.

This clonotype occurred a few times. A junction end diverges from the germline sequence, so it may reflect a read error. The chain uses TRBV7-7 and TRBJ2-1; D unresolved. The CDR3 consists of 16 residues. Germline CDR1 reads SSHAT; CDR2 reads FNYEAQ (reference sequence). CDR3 protein: CASSLRLDHPYNEQFF. CDR3 bases: TGTGCTAGCAGCTTACGGCTAGATCACCCCTACAATGAGCAGTTCTTC. The full variable domain, its missing parts supplied by reference TRBV7-7 and TRBJ2-1, is GAGVSQSPRYKVTKRGQDVTLRCDPISSHATLYWYQQALGQGPEFLTYFNYEAQPDKSGLPSDRFSAERPEGSISTLTIQRTEQRDSAMYRCASSLRLDHPYNEQFFGPGTRLTVL.

This clonotype turned up a few times. The chain recombines TRBV12-3 or TRBV12-4 with TRBJ2-1, with D possibly matching TRBD1 (6 bases). Trimming shortened V by 5 bases and J by 4 bases, and 15 bases separated the two germline ends. The CDR3 sequence is 15 residues long. The CDR3 nucleotides are TGTGCCAGCAGTCAATCACAGGGAATGTACAATGAGCAGTTCTTC. It translates to CASSQSQGMYNEQFF.

This clonotype has a handful of counts. The rearrangement links TRBV4-3 to TRBJ2-1; D is perhaps TRBD2 (6 bases). The CDR3 is 14 residues long. The V and J ends lost 0 bases and 8 bases respectively, with 11 bases between them. CDR1 and CDR2 from the germline V gene are LGHNA and YSLEER. CDR3 protein: CASSQEASVHEQFF. CDR3 coding DNA: TGCGCCAGCAGCCAAGAGGCTAGCGTGCATGAGCAGTTCTTC.

This chain's CDR3 is CASSLGVDRGSGELFF. CDR3 nucleotides: TGCGCCAGCAGCTTGGGAGTGGACAGGGGCTCCGGGGAGCTGTTTTTT. The chain employs TRBV5-1 and TRBJ2-2, with 9 positions matching TRBD1. After removal of 0 bases from V and 6 bases from J, the junction contained 6 bases not matched to a gene. Germline assignment: CDR1 SGHRS and CDR2 YFSETQ. This CDR3 spans 16 amino acids.

This clonotype was counted ten times or more. V is TRBV2 and J is TRBJ2-3, with D unclear. The ends were cut back, 3 bases at V and 0 bases at J, with 7 bases in the middle. Germline CDR1 and CDR2: SNHLY and FYNNEI. There are 14 residues in the CDR3. The CDR3 region has the DNA TGTGCCAGCAGTGAGGCAGCTAGCACAGATACGCAGTATTTT. Translation: CASSEAASTDTQYF.

By frequency in the sample, this clonotype is medium-sized. CDR3 DNA sequence: TGTGCCACCAGCATAAGCCTTGGGCCAGCAACAGATACGCAGTATTTT. It is translated as CATSISLGPATDTQYF. The chain is built from TRBV15 and TRBJ2-3; D gene ambiguous. V shed 4 bases and J shed 3 bases, with 17 bases lying between them. The CDR3 extends over 16 amino acids. CDR1 is LNHNV, CDR2 YYDKDF, per germline (reference sequence).

This clonotype was detected only a few times. This chain uses TRBV7-3 with TRBJ2-2, with TRBD2 matching 12 bases. Germline loops: CDR1 SGHTA, CDR2 FQGTGA. There are 15 residues in the CDR3. Losses at the gene ends were 5 bases for V and 9 bases for J; bases not matched to a gene: 7. CDR3 DNA sequence: TGTGCCAGCAGCGGGACTAGCGGGCCATCCCGGGAGCTGTTTTTT. It encodes CASSGTSGPSRELFF.

This clonotype came up a few times. V and J are TRBV28 and TRBJ1-2, with 9 nucleotides matching TRBD1. The V gene's germline CDR1 is MDHEN and CDR2 SYDVKM. The V and J ends lost 2 bases and 6 bases, in that order; junction bases with no gene match: 4. This CDR3 spans 14 amino acids. The CDR3: CASSLDRDRDGYTF. DNA for the CDR3: TGTGCCAGCAGTTTAGACCGGGACAGGGATGGCTACACCTTC.

A few counts support this clonotype. This chain links TRBV5-1 with TRBJ2-2, with 8 bases identical to TRBD2. CDR1 and CDR2 from the germline V gene are SGHRS and YFSETQ. CDR3 size: 15 residues. The J segment lost 6 bases and the V segment lost 0 bases, leaving 4 bases of the junction unmatched. The chain's CDR3 is CASSLGVAGSGELFF. CDR3 coding DNA: TGCGCCAGCAGCTTGGGCGTAGCGGGGTCCGGGGAGCTGTTTTTT.

Only a few counts were recorded for this clonotype. CDR3 loop: CASSLGWGDTEAFF. As DNA, the CDR3 is TGTGCCAGCAGCTTGGGCTGGGGGGACACTGAAGCTTTCTTT. The chain links TRBV5-6 to TRBJ1-1, with D maybe TRBD1 (5 bases). V dropped 0 bases and J dropped 3 bases, with 9 bases sitting between them. The CDR3 totals 14 residues. Per the germline V gene, CDR1 is SGHDT and CDR2 is YYEEEE.

This clonotype was detected a few times. The chain couples TRBV6-1 to TRBJ1-1; 8 bases map to TRBD1. The CDR3 has 14 amino acids. In germline, CDR1 is MNHNS, CDR2 SASEGT. J lost 1 base, V lost 5 bases, and 3 bases had no gene match. CDR3 in amino acids: CASSLGTGNTEAFF. CDR3 DNA: TGTGCCAGCAGTCTCGGGACAGGGAACACTGAAGCTTTCTTT.

This clonotype appeared many times. This rearrangement joins TRBV7-8 to TRBJ2-3, with a possible D match to TRBD2 (5 bases). The V end lost 5 bases, the J end lost 1 base, and 13 bases lay between the germline ends. CDR1 SGHVS and CDR2 FQNEAQ come from the germline V gene. The CDR3 totals 15 residues. The CDR3 DNA reads as TGTGCCAGCAGCCAAAGAGCGGTCGGCACAGATACGCAGTATTTT. This encodes CASSQRAVGTDTQYF.

This clonotype has just a few counts. The V and J genes are TRBV7-2 and TRBJ1-1, with D perhaps TRBD1 (6 bases). The CDR3 spans 13 residues. The V end was cut by 0 bases, the J end by 9 bases, with 11 bases between. Germline loops: CDR1 SGHTA, CDR2 FQGNSA. This CDR3 reads CASSLALQGKAFF. The DNA for the CDR3 is TGTGCCAGCAGCTTAGCGCTACAGGGAAAAGCTTTCTTT.

This sequence joins TRBV2 and TRBJ1-1; a possible D gene is TRBD1 (6 bases). Germline CDR1 is SNHLY and CDR2 is FYNNEI. The CDR3 sequence is 12 residues long. In DNA, the CDR3 is TGTGGCGGGGGCATTATGAACACTGAAGCTTTCTTT. Translation: CGGGIMNTEAFF.